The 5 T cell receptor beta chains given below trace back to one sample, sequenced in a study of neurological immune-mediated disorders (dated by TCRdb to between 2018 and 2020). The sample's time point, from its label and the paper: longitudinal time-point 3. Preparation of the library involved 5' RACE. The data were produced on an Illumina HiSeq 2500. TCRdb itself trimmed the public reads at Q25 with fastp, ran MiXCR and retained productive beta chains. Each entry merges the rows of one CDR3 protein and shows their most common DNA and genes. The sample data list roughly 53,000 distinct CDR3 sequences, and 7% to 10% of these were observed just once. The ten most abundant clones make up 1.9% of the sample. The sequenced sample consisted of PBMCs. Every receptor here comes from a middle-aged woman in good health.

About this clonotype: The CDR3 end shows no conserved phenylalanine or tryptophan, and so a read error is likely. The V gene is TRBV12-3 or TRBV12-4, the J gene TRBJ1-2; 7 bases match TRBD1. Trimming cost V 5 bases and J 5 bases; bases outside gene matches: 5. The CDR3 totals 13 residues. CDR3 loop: CASSTGTVYGYTL. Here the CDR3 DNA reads TGTGCCAGCAGTACCGGGACAGTGTATGGCTACACCTTA.

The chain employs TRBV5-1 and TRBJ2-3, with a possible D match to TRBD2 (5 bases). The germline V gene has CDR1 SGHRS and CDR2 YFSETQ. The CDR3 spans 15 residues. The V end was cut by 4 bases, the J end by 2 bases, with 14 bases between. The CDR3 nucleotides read TGCGCCAGCAGCCCGGCAGCGGACCACACAGATACGCAGTATTTT. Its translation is CASSPAADHTDTQYF.

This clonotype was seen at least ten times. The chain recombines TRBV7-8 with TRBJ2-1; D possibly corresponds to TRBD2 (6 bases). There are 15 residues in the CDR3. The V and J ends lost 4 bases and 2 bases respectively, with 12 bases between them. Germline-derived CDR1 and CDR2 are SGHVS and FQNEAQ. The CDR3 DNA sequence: TGTGCCAGCAGCTCAAGCGGGCTTACCTACAATGAGCAGTTCTTC. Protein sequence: CASSSSGLTYNEQFF.

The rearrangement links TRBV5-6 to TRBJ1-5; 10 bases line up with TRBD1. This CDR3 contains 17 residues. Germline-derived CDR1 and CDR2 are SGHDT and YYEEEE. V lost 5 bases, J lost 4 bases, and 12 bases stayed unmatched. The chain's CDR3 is CASSSKPGQGINQPQHF. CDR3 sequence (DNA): TGTGCCAGCAGTAGTAAACCGGGACAGGGGATAAATCAGCCCCAGCATTTT.

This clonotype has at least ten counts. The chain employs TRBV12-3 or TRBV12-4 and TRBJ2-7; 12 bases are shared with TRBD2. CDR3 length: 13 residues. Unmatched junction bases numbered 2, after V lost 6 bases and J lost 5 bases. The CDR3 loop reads CASRRLAGDEQYF. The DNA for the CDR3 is TGTGCCAGCAGGCGACTAGCGGGAGACGAGCAGTACTTC.